This note documents a single T cell receptor (beta chain) sequence. What it binds is not known. Trimming removed 0 bases at V and 1 base at J, with 9 bases between. Germline V gene sequence: CDR1 PRHDT, CDR2 FYEKMQ (reference sequence). The CDR3 loop spans 15 amino acids. This sample stems from a study of T cell responses to AZD1222 COVID-19 vaccine. Libraries were prepared by immunoSEQ multiplex PCR; TCRdb keeps only in-frame clonotypes and omits some of them. The sample holds approximately 150,000 clones, about nine tenths seen once. Study findings and constraints: A rise in Spike-specific TCR breadth and depth followed two AZD1222 doses. Along spike, vaccine-associated CD4 TCRs were found throughout, with dominance at 160-218 and 743-854. Repertoire sampling was restricted to post-peak T cell response timepoints.

The input for sequencing was peripheral blood, taken 28 days after the second AZD1222 dose. This TCR derives from an adult who received the AZD1222 COVID-19 vaccine. This sequence joins TRBV13 and TRBJ1-2; no clear D gene. CDR3 nucleotides: TGTGCCAGCAGCTTAGGGATTCCCGGTAACTATGGCTACACCTTC. It translates to CASSLGIPGNYGYTF.